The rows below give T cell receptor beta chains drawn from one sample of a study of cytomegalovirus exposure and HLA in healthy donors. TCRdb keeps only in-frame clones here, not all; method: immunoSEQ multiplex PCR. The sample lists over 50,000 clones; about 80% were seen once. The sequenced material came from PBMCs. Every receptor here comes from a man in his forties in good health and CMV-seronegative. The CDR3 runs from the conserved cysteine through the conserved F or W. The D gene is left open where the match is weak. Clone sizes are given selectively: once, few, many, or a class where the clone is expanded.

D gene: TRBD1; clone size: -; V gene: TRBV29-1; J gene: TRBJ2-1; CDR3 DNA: TGCAGCGTTGAAAATCGGGTAATGGGGACAGGCGGGGATGAGCAGTTCTTC; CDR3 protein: CSVENRVMGTGGDEQFF
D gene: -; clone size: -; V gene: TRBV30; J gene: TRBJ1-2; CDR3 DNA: TGTGCCTGGATGCCGGGCTATGGCTACACCTTC; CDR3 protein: CAWMPGYGYTF
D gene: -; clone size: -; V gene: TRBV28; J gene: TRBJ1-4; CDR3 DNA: TGTGCCAGCAGTTCCCCATGGACAGCCGTTCCTAATGAAAAACTGTTTTTT; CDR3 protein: CASSSPWTAVPNEKLFF
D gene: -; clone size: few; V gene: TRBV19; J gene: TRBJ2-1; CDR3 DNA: TGTGCCAGTAGTTCTACCAGGGGCAATGAGCAGTTCTTC; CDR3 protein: CASSSTRGNEQFF
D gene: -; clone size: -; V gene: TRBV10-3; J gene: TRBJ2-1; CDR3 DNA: TGTGCCACTAGGGCATGGGGCGAAGGTTCCTACAATGAGCAGTTCTTC; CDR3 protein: CATRAWGEGSYNEQFF
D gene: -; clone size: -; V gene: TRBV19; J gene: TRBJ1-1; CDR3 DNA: TGTGCCAGTAGTATTATCGGTTCAGGGTTAGGCACTGAAGCTTTCTTT; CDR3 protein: CASSIIGSGLGTEAFF
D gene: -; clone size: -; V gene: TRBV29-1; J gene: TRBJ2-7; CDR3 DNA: TGCAGCACGAGAGAGGCCTACGAGCAGTACTTC; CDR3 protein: CSTREAYEQYF
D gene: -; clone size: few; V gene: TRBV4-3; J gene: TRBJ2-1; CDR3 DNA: TGCGCCAGCAGCCAACCCGGTTTACTCGGGAATGAGCAGTTCTTC; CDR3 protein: CASSQPGLLGNEQFF
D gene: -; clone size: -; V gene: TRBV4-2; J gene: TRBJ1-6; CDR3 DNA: TGTGCCAGCAGCCAAGATGTCGCGGGGAAGGGCAGTTCACCCCTCCACTTT; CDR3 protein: CASSQDVAGKGSSPLHF
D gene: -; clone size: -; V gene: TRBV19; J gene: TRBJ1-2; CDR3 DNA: TGTGCCAGTACAATACAGGGATTCCTTGATGGCTACACCTTC; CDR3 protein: CASTIQGFLDGYTF
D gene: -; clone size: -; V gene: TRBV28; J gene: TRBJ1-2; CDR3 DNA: TGTGCCAGCACCCCGGGGGGGGAGGTGCTCGGCTATGGCTACACCTTC; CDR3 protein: CASTPGGEVLGYGYTF
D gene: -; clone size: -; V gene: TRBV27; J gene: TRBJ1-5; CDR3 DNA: TGTGCCAGCGTTAGAGGAGGCAGACTCAATCAGCCCCAGCATTTT; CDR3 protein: CASVRGGRLNQPQHF
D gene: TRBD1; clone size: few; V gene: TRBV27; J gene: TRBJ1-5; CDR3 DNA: TGTGCCAGCAGTGAAACACAGGGGAAGCAGCCCCAGCATTTT; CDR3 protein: CASSETQGKQPQHF
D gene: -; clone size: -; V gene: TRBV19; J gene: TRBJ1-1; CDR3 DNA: TGTGCCAGTAGTATGGCCGCCGGGGGTGAAGCTTTCTTT; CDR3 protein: CASSMAAGGEAFF
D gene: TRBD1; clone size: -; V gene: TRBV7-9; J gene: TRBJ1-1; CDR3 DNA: TGTGCCAGCAGCTTGGACAGGGTGGCTGAAGCTTTCTTT; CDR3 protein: CASSLDRVAEAFF
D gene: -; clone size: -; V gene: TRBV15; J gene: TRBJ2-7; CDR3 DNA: TGTGCCACCAGCAGAGCCGACAGCCCAAGGGGCTACGAGCAGTACTTC; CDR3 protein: CATSRADSPRGYEQYF
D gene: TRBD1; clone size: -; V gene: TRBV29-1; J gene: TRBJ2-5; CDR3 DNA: TGCAGCGTTGATGGGACAGGGGTTGTGGCCCAGTACTTC; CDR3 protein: CSVDGTGVVAQYF
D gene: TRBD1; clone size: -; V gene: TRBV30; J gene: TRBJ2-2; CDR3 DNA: TGTGCCTGCTCCTTCTGGAGGACAGGGGGGGGTGGGAGTACCGGGGAGCTGTTTTTT; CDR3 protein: CACSFWRTGGGGSTGELFF
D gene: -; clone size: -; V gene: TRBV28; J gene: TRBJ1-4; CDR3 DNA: TGTGCCAGCAGATCAGGGGTTGGAGAAAAACTGTTTTTT; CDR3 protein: CASRSGVGEKLFF
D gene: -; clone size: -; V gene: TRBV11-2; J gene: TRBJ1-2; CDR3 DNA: TGTGCCAGCAGCCAAAATCCAGGGGTTGGGGGCTATGGCTACACCTTC; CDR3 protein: CASSQNPGVGGYGYTF
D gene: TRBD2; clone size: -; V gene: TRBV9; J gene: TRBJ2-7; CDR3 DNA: TGTGCCAGCAGCGTAGGGGGGGGTACCTACGAGCAGTACTTC; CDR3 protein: CASSVGGGTYEQYF
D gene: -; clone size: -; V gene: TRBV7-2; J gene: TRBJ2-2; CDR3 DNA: TGTGCCAGCAGCTTGACAGGAGCGAACACCGGGGAGCTGTTTTTT; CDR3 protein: CASSLTGANTGELFF
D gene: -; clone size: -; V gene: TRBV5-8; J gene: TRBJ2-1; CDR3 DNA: TGTGCCAGCAGCTTGCAGGGTCGCTCCTACAATGAGCAGTTCTTC; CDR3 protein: CASSLQGRSYNEQFF
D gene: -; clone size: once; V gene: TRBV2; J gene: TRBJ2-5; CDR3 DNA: TGTGCCAGCAACAGAGAGACCCAGTACTTC; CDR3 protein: CASNRETQYF
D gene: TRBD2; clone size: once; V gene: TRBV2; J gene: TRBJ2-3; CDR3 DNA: TGTGCCAGCAGTCCTATAGCGGGGGGAAGCACAGATACGCAGTATTTT; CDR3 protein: CASSPIAGGSTDTQYF
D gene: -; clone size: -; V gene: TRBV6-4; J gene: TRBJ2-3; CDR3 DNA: TGTGCCAGCAGTGTTTCGGGGATTACTAGCACAGATACGCAGTATTTT; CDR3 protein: CASSVSGITSTDTQYF
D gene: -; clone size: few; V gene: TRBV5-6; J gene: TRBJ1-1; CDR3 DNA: TGTGCCAGCAGCTCCAGTTCTTTTGAAGCTTTCTTT; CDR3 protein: CASSSSSFEAFF
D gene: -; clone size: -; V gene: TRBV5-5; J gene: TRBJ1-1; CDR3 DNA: TGTGCCAGCAGCTTCGGGCCCGGGGGGACTGAAGCTTTCTTT; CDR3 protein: CASSFGPGGTEAFF
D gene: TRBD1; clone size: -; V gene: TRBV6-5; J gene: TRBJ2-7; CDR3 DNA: TGTGCCAGCAGGATGACAGGGGATTCCTACGAGCAGTACTTC; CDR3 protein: CASRMTGDSYEQYF
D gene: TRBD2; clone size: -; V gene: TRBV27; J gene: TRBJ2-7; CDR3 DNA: TGTGCCAGCAGTTTATATTCGGGGGGGGGTGAGCAGTACTTC; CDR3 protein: CASSLYSGGGEQYF
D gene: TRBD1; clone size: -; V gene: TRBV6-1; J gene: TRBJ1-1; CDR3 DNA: TGTGCCAGCAGTGAGGGGACAGGGTACACTGAAGCTTTCTTT; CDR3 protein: CASSEGTGYTEAFF
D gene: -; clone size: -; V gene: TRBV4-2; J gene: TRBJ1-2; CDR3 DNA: TGTGCCAGCAGCCAAGCTGGGGGAACAGGGAAATCCGGCCATGGCTACACCTTC; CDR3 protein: CASSQAGGTGKSGHGYTF
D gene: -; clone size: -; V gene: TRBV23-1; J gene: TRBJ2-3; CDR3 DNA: TGCGCCAGCAGTCAGCAAGTCAGGTTTTCTCCCACAGATACGCAGTATTTT; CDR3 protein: CASSQQVRFSPTDTQYF
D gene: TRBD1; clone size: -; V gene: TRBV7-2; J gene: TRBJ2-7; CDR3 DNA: TGTGCCAGCAGCTTTGGGACAGCGACCTACGAGCAGTACTTC; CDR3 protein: CASSFGTATYEQYF
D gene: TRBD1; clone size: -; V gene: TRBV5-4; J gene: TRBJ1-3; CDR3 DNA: TGTGCCGTCGGGGGACAGGGAATTTCAGGTGGAAACACCATATATTTT; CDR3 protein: CAVGGQGISGGNTIYF
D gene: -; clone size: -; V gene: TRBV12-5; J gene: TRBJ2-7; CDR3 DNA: TGTGCTAGTGGTTTGCAGGGGTTGAGCTCCTACGAGCAGTACTTC; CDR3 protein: CASGLQGLSSYEQYF
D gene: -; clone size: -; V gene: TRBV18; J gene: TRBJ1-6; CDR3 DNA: TGTGCCAGCTCACCACCGGCAGGGGCAGGATCACCCCTCCACTTT; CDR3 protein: CASSPPAGAGSPLHF
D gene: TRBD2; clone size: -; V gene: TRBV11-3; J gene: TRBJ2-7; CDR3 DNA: TGTGCCAGCAGCTTGAGCGGGGGGCAACAAACCTACGAGCAGTACTTC; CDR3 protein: CASSLSGGQQTYEQYF
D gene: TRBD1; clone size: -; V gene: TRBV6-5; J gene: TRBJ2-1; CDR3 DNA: TGTGCCAGCAGTTTGCAGGGGGCTCGAAATGAGCAGTTCTTC; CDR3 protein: CASSLQGARNEQFF